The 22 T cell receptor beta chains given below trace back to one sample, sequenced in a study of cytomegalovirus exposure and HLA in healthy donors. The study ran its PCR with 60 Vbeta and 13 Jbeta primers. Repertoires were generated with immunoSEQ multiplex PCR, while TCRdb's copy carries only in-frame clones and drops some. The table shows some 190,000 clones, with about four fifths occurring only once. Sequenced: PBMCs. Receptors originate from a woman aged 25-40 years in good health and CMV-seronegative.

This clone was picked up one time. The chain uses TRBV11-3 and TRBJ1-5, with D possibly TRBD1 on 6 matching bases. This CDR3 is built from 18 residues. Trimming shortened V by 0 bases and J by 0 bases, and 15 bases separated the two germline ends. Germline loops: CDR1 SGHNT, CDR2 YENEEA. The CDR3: CASSLEGRGFYSNQPQHF. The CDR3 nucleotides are TGTGCCAGCAGCTTAGAAGGTAGGGGGTTCTATAGCAATCAGCCCCAGCATTTT.

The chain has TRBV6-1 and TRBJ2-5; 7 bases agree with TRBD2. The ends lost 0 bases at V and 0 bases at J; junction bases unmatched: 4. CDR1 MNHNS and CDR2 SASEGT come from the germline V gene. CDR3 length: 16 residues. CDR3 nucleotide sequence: TGTGCCAGCAGTGAAGCGGGGGGGACCTACCAAGAGACCCAGTACTTC. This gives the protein CASSEAGGTYQETQYF.

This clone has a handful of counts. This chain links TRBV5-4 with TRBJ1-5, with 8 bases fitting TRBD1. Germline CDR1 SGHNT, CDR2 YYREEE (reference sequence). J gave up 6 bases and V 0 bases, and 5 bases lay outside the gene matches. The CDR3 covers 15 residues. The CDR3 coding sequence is TGTGCCAGCAGCTTGGACCGGGACAGGCGTCAGCCCCAGCATTTT. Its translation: CASSLDRDRRQPQHF.

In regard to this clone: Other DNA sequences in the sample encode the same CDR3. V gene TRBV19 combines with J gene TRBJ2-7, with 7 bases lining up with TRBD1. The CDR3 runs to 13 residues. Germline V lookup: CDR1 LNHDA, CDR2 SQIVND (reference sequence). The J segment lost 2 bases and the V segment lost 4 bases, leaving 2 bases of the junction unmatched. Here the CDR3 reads CASSTGQPYEQYF. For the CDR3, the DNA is TGTGCCAGTAGTACGGGACAGCCCTACGAGCAGTACTTC.

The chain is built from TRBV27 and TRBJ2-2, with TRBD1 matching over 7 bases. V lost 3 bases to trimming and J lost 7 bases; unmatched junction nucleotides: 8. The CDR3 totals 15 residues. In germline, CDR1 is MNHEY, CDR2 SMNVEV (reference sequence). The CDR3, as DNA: TGTGCCAGCAGTTTGCCGGGACAGCTGAACGGGGAGCTGTTTTTT. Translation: CASSLPGQLNGELFF.

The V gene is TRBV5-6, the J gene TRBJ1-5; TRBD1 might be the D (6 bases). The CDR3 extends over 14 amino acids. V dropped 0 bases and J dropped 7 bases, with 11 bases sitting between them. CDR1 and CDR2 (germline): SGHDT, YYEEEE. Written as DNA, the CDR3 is TGTGCCAGCAGCTTGGGAGGCGGGGGCCAGCCCCAGCATTTT. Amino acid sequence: CASSLGGGGQPQHF.

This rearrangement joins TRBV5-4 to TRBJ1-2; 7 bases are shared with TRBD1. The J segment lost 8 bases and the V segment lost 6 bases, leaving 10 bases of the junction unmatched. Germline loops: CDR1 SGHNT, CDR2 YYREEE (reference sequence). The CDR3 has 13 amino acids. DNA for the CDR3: TGTGCCAGCACCTTAAACAGACAGGGAGGCTACACCTTC. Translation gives CASTLNRQGGYTF.

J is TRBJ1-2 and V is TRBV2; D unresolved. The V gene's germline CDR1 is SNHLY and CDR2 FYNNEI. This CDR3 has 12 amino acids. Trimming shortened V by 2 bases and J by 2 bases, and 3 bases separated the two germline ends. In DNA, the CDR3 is TGTGCCAGCAGTGAAAGCAACTATGGCTACACCTTC. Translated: CASSESNYGYTF. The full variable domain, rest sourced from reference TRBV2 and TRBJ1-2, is EPEVTQTPSHQVTQMGQEVILRCVPISNHLYFYWYRQILGQKVEFLVSFYNNEISEKSEIFDDQFSVERPDGSNFTLKIRSTKLEDSAMYFCASSESNYGYTFGSGTRLTVV.

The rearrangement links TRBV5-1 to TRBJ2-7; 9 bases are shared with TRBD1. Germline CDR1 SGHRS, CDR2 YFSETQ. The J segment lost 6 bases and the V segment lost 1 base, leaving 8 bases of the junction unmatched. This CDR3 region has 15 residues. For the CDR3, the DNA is TGCGCCAGCAGCTTGATCGGGACAGGGAGTGGCGAGCAGTACTTC. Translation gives CASSLIGTGSGEQYF. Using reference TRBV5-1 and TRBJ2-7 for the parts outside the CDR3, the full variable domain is KAGVTQTPRYLIKTRGQQVTLSCSPISGHRSVSWYQQTPGQGLQFLFEYFSETQRNKGNFPGRFSGRQFSNSRSEMNVSTLELGDSALYLCASSLIGTGSGEQYFGPGTRLTVT.

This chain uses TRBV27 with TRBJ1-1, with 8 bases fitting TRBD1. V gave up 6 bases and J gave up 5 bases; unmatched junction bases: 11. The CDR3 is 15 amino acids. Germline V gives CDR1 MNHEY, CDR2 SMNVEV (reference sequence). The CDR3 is CASSPRPGQGTEAFF. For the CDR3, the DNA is TGTGCCAGCAGCCCCCGACCCGGACAGGGAACTGAAGCTTTCTTT.

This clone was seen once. The DNA of the CDR3 is TGTGCCAGCTCACCAGGTGCCCAGAACGAGCAGTACTTC. Translating gives CASSPGAQNEQYF. The chain links TRBV18 to TRBJ2-7; D is unresolved. Germline values: CDR1 KGHSH, CDR2 LQKENI. There are 13 residues in the CDR3. The ends were cut back, 2 bases at V and 5 bases at J, with 10 bases in the middle.

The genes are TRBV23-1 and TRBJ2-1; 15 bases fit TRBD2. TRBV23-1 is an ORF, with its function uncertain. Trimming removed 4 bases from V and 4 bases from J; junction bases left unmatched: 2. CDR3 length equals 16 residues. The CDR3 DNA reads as TGCGCCAGCAGTCGAGGGACTAGCGGGGGGTACAATGAGCAGTTCTTC. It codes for CASSRGTSGGYNEQFF.

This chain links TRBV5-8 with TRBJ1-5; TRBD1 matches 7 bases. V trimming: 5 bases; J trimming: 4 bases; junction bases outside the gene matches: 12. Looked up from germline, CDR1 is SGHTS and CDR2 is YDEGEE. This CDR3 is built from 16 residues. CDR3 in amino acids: CASRGLRQGTNQPQHF. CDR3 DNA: TGTGCCAGCAGGGGTTTAAGACAGGGCACTAATCAGCCCCAGCATTTT.

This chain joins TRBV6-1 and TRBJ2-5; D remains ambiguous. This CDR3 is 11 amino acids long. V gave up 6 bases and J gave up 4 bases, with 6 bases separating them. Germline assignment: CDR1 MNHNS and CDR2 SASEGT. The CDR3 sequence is CASSPLETQYF. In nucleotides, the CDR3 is TGTGCCAGCAGCCCCCTAGAGACCCAGTACTTC.

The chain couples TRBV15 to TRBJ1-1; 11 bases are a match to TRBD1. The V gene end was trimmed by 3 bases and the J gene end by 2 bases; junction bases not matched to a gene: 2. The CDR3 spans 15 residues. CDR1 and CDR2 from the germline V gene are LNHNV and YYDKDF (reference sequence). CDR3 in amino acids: CATSRDRGPNTEAFF. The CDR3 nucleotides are TGTGCCACCAGCAGGGACAGGGGGCCTAACACTGAAGCTTTCTTT. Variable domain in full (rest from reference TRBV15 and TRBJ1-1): DAMVIQNPRYQVTQFGKPVTLSCSQTLNHNVMYWYQQKSSQAPKLLFHYYDKDFNNEADTPDNFQSRRPNTSFCFLDIRSPGLGDTAMYLCATSRDRGPNTEAFFGQGTRLTVV.

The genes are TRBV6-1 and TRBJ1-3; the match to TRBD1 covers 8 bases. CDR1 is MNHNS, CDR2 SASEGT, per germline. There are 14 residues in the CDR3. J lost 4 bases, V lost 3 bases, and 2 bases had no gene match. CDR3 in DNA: TGTGCCAGCAGTGATTGGACAGGGGGAAACACCATATATTTT. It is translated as CASSDWTGGNTIYF.

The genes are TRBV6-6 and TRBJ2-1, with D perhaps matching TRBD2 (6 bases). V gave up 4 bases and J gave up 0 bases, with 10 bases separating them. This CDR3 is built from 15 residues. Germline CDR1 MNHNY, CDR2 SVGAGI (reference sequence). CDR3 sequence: CASSLAEISYNEQFF. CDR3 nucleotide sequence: TGTGCCAGCAGTTTAGCGGAAATCTCCTACAATGAGCAGTTCTTC.

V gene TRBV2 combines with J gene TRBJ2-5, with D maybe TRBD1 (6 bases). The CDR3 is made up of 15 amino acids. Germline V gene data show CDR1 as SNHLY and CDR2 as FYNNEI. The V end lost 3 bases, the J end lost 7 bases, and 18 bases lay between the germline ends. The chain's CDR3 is CASSETRGYRGTQYF. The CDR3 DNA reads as TGTGCCAGCAGTGAGACCAGGGGTTATCGGGGGACCCAGTACTTC.

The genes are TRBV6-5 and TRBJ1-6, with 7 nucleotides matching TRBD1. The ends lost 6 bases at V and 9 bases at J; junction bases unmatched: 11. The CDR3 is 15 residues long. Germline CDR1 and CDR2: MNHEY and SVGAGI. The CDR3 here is CASRRDRDPPSPLHF. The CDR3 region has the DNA TGTGCCAGCAGGCGCGACAGGGATCCACCTTCACCCCTCCACTTT.

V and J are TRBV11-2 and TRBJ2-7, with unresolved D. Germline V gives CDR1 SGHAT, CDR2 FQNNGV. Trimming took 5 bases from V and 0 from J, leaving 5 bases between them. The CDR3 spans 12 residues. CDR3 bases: TGTGCCAGCAGCCTTCGCTCCTACGAGCAGTACTTC. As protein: CASSLRSYEQYF.

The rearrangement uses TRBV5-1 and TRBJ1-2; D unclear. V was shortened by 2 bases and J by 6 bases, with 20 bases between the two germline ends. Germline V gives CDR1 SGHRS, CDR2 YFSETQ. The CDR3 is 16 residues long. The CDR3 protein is CASSLSTLQETHGYTF. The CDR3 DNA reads TGCGCCAGCAGCTTATCAACACTTCAGGAAACTCATGGCTACACCTTC.

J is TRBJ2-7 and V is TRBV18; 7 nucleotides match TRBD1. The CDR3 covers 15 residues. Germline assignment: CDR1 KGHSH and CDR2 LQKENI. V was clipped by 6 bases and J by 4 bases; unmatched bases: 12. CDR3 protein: CASSLSTGFLYEQYF. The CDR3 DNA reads TGTGCCAGCTCTCTGTCGACAGGGTTCTTGTACGAGCAGTACTTC.